This is a list of T cell receptor beta chains from one sample in a study of control samples from healthy donors and cancer patients. TCRdb keeps only in-frame clones here, not all; method: immunoSEQ multiplex PCR. This table has around 71,000 clones, about 90% appearing once. What was sequenced was PBMCs. The receptors were gathered from a woman in her forties or fifties with head and neck cancer. Each CDR3 is given with its conserved first and last residue. A D gene is named only where the DNA matches it firmly. The listing skips clone size in some rows; elsewhere it reads once, few, many or a size class.

d_gene	j_gene	len	abundance	v_gene	CDR3aa	CDR3nt
-	TRBJ1-1	13	-	TRBV6-1	CASSETWNTEAFF	TGTGCCAGCAGTGAAACGTGGAACACTGAAGCTTTCTTT
TRBD2	TRBJ2-1	16	-	TRBV6-2/TRBV6-3	CASSYKVAGIYNEQFF	TGTGCCAGCAGTTATAAGGTAGCGGGGATCTACAATGAGCAGTTCTTC
-	TRBJ1-6	16	-	TRBV27	CASRNERGTYNSPLHF	TGTGCCAGCAGAAACGAACGCGGGACCTATAATTCACCCCTCCACTTT
-	TRBJ2-7	13	-	TRBV19	CASSVLGGDEQYF	TGTGCCAGTAGTGTCCTTGGCGGCGACGAGCAGTACTTC
TRBD1	TRBJ1-2	14	-	TRBV6-5	CASKRQGASGGYTF	TGTGCCAGCAAAAGACAGGGGGCTTCCGGGGGCTACACCTTC
-	TRBJ2-5	12	-	TRBV30	CAWSAPMETQYF	TGTGCCTGGAGTGCCCCGATGGAGACCCAGTACTTC
TRBD2	TRBJ2-2	17	-	TRBV9	CASSPRSGARSGGELFF	TGTGCCAGCAGCCCGCGTAGCGGGGCCAGATCGGGCGGGGAGCTGTTTTTT
-	TRBJ2-7	11	few	TRBV14	CASSGSYEQYF	TGTGCCAGCAGCGGATCCTACGAGCAGTACTTC
TRBD1	TRBJ1-5	15	-	TRBV3-1/TRBV3-2	CASSSGTGAVQPQHF	TGTGCCAGCAGCTCCGGGACAGGGGCGGTTCAGCCCCAGCATTTT
-	TRBJ2-2	13	-	TRBV30	CAWSVLEAGELFF	TGTGCCTGGAGTGTCCTGGAGGCCGGGGAGCTGTTTTTT
TRBD1	TRBJ1-3	14	-	TRBV25-1	CASSTGNRGNTIYF	TGTGCCAGCTCGACCGGGAACAGGGGGAACACCATATATTTT
-	TRBJ2-1	16	-	TRBV6-2/TRBV6-3	CASSYGQGRTYNEQFF	TGTGCCAGCAGTTACGGGCAGGGGAGGACCTACAATGAGCAGTTCTTC
-	TRBJ2-2	17	-	TRBV6-2/TRBV6-3	CASSYISQASDSGELFF	TGTGCCAGCAGTTATATTTCCCAGGCTAGTGACTCGGGGGAGCTGTTTTTT
TRBD1	TRBJ2-7	15	-	TRBV28	CASSIRGQGRYEQYF	TGTGCCAGCAGTATTCGGGGACAGGGGAGGTACGAGCAGTACTTC
-	TRBJ2-2	14	-	TRBV6-5	CASSYRGFSGELFF	TGTGCCAGCAGTTACCGCGGGTTTTCCGGGGAGCTGTTTTTT
-	TRBJ2-7	13	-	TRBV21-1	CASSKLSGSEQYF	TGTGCCAGCAGCAAACTTTCAGGGAGCGAGCAGTACTTC
-	TRBJ1-4	18	-	TRBV28	CASSLHAAGHATNEKLFF	TGTGCCAGCAGTTTACATGCAGCAGGCCATGCAACTAATGAAAAACTGTTTTTT
TRBD2	TRBJ2-3	18	few	TRBV5-6	CASSPGTSGGGITDTQYF	TGTGCCAGCAGCCCCGGGACTAGCGGGGGGGGCATCACAGATACGCAGTATTTT
TRBD1	TRBJ2-7	15	once	TRBV24-1	CATSDSPGQGGEQYF	TGTGCCACCAGTGACTCACCGGGACAGGGAGGGGAGCAGTACTTC
-	TRBJ1-3	14	-	TRBV5-1	CASSRWDVGDTIYF	TGCGCCAGCAGCCGGTGGGACGTCGGCGACACCATATATTTT
-	TRBJ1-1	16	-	TRBV6-5	CASSYSFGALNTEAFF	TGTGCCAGCAGTTACTCGTTCGGAGCCTTGAACACTGAAGCTTTCTTT
TRBD2	TRBJ2-5	17	-	TRBV7-9	CASRPTGRGAEGETQYF	TGTGCCAGCCGCCCGACTGGGCGGGGGGCAGAGGGAGAGACCCAGTACTTC
-	TRBJ2-3	11	-	TRBV2	CASSYTDTQYF	TGTGCCAGCAGTTACACAGATACGCAGTATTTT
TRBD1	TRBJ1-4	17	-	TRBV9	CASSPSGTGEEREKLFF	TGTGCCAGCAGCCCTTCCGGGACAGGGGAGGAGCGTGAAAAACTGTTTTTT
-	TRBJ2-2	14	-	TRBV7-9	CASSLALSSGELFF	TGTGCCAGCAGCTTAGCGCTAAGTTCTGGGGAGCTGTTTTTT
-	TRBJ2-7	14	-	TRBV2	CASRPTGSSYEQYF	TGTGCCAGCAGACCAACAGGGAGCTCCTACGAGCAGTACTTC
-	TRBJ2-7	13	few	TRBV6-2/TRBV6-3	CASSRQEYYEQYF	TGTGCCAGCAGTAGACAGGAATACTACGAGCAGTACTTC
-	TRBJ1-2	11	-	TRBV30	CAWADSWRSTF	TGTGCCTGGGCCGATTCATGGAGGAGCACCTTC
-	TRBJ1-1	13	-	TRBV6-4	CASSQAENTEAFF	TGTGCCAGCAGTCAGGCAGAGAACACTGAAGCTTTCTTT
TRBD2	TRBJ2-3	15	few	TRBV6-4	CASSLSGESTDTQYF	TGTGCCAGCAGTCTTAGCGGGGAGAGCACAGATACGCAGTATTTT
TRBD2	TRBJ2-5	17	-	TRBV5-1	CASSSGSSGGNDETQYF	TGCGCCAGCAGCTCGGGATCTAGCGGGGGGAACGATGAGACCCAGTACTTC
-	TRBJ2-7	13	-	TRBV4-1	CASSQARGGEQYF	TGCGCCAGCAGCCAGGCTAGGGGGGGCGAGCAGTACTTC
TRBD1	TRBJ2-3	15	once	TRBV7-9	CASSLVGTVTDTQYF	TGTGCCAGCAGCTTAGTGGGGACAGTTACAGATACGCAGTATTTT
-	TRBJ1-5	15	-	TRBV28	CASSEGGNSNQPQHF	TGTGCCAGCAGTGAAGGGGGAAATAGCAATCAGCCCCAGCATTTT
-	TRBJ1-5	15	-	TRBV4-1	CASSRRGDSNQPQHF	TGCGCCAGCAGTCGAAGAGGGGATAGCAATCAGCCCCAGCATTTT
TRBD1	TRBJ2-1	20	-	TRBV30	CAWSARSWDSRLSSYNEQFF	TGTGCCTGGAGTGCTCGTTCTTGGGACAGCCGGTTAAGCTCCTACAATGAGCAGTTCTTC
TRBD1	TRBJ1-1	20	-	TRBV7-6	CASSLAGSNMDRGINTEAFF	TGTGCCAGCAGCTTAGCGGGCTCTAATATGGACAGGGGAATTAACACTGAAGCTTTCTTT
-	TRBJ1-5	16	-	TRBV4-1	CASSQIRDEGNQPQHF	TGCGCCAGCAGCCAAATCCGGGACGAGGGAAATCAGCCCCAGCATTTT
TRBD1	TRBJ2-7	12	-	TRBV10-3	CATRDSSYEQYF	TGTGCCACCCGGGACAGCTCCTACGAGCAGTACTTC
-	TRBJ2-6	14	-	TRBV27	CASSFISGANVLTF	TGTGCCAGCAGTTTCATCTCTGGGGCCAACGTCCTGACTTTC
-	TRBJ2-7	16	once	TRBV7-9	CASSVIDPGTPYEQYF	TGTGCCAGCAGCGTAATAGATCCCGGGACACCATACGAGCAGTACTTC